The 16 T cell receptor beta chains in this list originate from one sample, sequenced in a study of Tregs in tolerant kidney transplant recipients. Using immunoSEQ multiplex PCR, the repertoire was profiled, and TCRdb retains in-frame clones only, with some absent. The data show some 31,000 clones, and the top ten clones hold around 8%. This material consisted of CD8+ T cells from blood, taken before the transplant. Receptors were obtained from a human donor who received a combined kidney and bone marrow transplant.

A word on this clone: The read gets to within 3 residues of the CDR3 end, and the germline J gene fills in the rest. The V gene is TRBV2, the J gene TRBJ2-3; perhaps TRBD2 as D (7 bases). The CDR3 has 17 amino acids. The V end lost 11 bases, the J end lost 0 bases, and 24 bases lay between the germline ends. Germline-derived CDR1 and CDR2 are SNHLY and FYNNEI. The CDR3 loop is CALGGGRDPGSTDTQYF. CDR3 DNA (partial): TGTGCCCTTGGGGGGGGCAGGGATCCAGGAAGCACAGATACG.

CDR3 in amino acids: CASRWTGDQETQYF. The sequenced CDR3 bases are TGTGCCAGCAGATGGACAGGAGATCAAGAGACC. This chain connects TRBV2 to TRBJ2-5; 7 bases match TRBD1. The CDR3 end lies 3 residues beyond the end of the read and is filled in from the germline J gene. Germline-derived CDR1 and CDR2 are SNHLY and FYNNEI. The CDR3 has 14 amino acids. V lost 6 bases to trimming and J lost 2 bases; unmatched junction nucleotides: 6.

In the case of this clone: Read sequence stops 3 residues before the CDR3 end, and the germline J gene provides the missing end. V and J are TRBV2 and TRBJ1-1; D not certain. The CDR3 is 12 amino acids. CDR1 is SNHLY and CDR2 is FYNNEI in the germline V gene. V lost 10 bases, J lost 1 base, and 10 bases lay in between. The covered CDR3 bases are TGTGCCATGGGTCAGGAGAACACTGAA. It is translated as CAMGQENTE. The whole CDR3 is CAMGQENTEAFF.

About this clone itself: The CDR3 goes on 3 residues after the read ends, and that part is filled in from the germline J gene. The chain joins TRBV5-6 to TRBJ2-1; D is undetermined. Trimming pared 0 bases from V and 7 bases from J, leaving 5 bases between. There are 12 residues in the CDR3. The germline V gene has CDR1 SGHDT and CDR2 YYEEEE. The covered CDR3 bases are TGTGCCAGCAGCTTGGGGCTGAATGAG. It specifies CASSLGLNE. The full-length CDR3 reads as CASSLGLNEQFF.

Regarding this clone: The read is 3 residues too short to cover the CDR3 end, so that end is filled in from the germline J gene. The V gene is TRBV5-1, the J gene TRBJ2-2; 7 bases match TRBD1. Germline assignment: CDR1 SGHRS and CDR2 YFSETQ. The CDR3 length is 15 residues. J was trimmed by 4 bases and V by 0 bases; bases with no gene match: 3. CDR3 in amino acids: CASSLGTGSTGELFF. The DNA read from the CDR3 is TGCGCCAGCAGCTTGGGGACAGGAAGCACCGGGGAG.

Concerning this clone: The read ends 3 residues early relative to the CDR3; the germline J gene fills the gap. This chain uses TRBV10-3 with TRBJ1-5, with a tentative D call TRBD1 (5 bases). The germline V and J ends were trimmed by 7 bases and 2 bases, with 15 bases remaining between them. CDR3 size: 15 residues. Germline assignment: CDR1 ENHRY and CDR2 SYGVKD. The CDR3 loop reads CAITTGQGGNQPQHF. The part of the CDR3 DNA that was read is TGTGCCATCACTACTGGACAAGGGGGCAATCAGCCC.

CDR3 bases read: TGCGCCAGCAAGGGCCCCGGCGGGGGGGATTACAATGAG. Its protein is CASKGPGGGDYNE. The full CDR3 sequence reads CASKGPGGGDYNEQFF. This sequence joins TRBV5-1 and TRBJ2-1, with 9 bases lining up with TRBD2. The read comes to an end 3 residues before the CDR3 does, leaving the germline J gene to fill in the end. CDR1 is SGHRS and CDR2 is YFSETQ in the germline V gene. The CDR3 loop spans 16 amino acids. Germline trimming cut 6 bases from V and 4 bases from J; bases unmatched to any gene: 11.

On this clone itself: The observed sequence ends 3 residues before the CDR3 terminus, with the missing tail filled in from the germline J gene. The chain is built from TRBV19 and TRBJ1-1; 10 bases map to TRBD1. This CDR3 has 16 residues. V lost 0 bases, J lost 7 bases, and 8 bases stayed unmatched. Germline V CDR1 and CDR2: LNHDA, SQIVND (reference sequence). The covered CDR3 bases are TGTGCCAGTAGTATAGATCGACAGGGGGCGAAAGTTGAA. It encodes CASSIDRQGAKVE. The whole CDR3 is CASSIDRQGAKVEAFF.

With regard to this clone: The sequence runs out 3 residues before the end of the CDR3; the remainder is reconstructed from the germline J gene. This chain links TRBV20-1 with TRBJ1-1; 9 bases fit TRBD1. V trimming: 7 bases; J trimming: 4 bases; junction bases outside the gene matches: 16. The CDR3 loop spans 16 amino acids. Germline V gene lookup returns CDR1 DFQATT and CDR2 SNEGSKA (reference sequence). The part of the CDR3 DNA that was read is TGCAGTGGAGAACTCCCCGGGACAGGGAAGGGCACTGAA. Protein sequence: CSGELPGTGKGTE. The full-length CDR3 reads as CSGELPGTGKGTEAFF.

Remarks on this clone: Read coverage stops 3 residues before the CDR3 terminus; the germline J gene supplies the remainder. This chain connects TRBV6-1 to TRBJ2-5; 9 nucleotides match TRBD1. The CDR3 totals 14 residues. V was pared by 3 bases and J by 7 bases, with 6 bases of the junction left unmatched. Germline CDR1 reads MNHNS; CDR2 reads SASEGT. Incomplete CDR3 DNA: TGTGCCAGCAGTGACCACAGGGGGCTAGGGACC. It encodes CASSDHRGLGT. The CDR3, in full, reads CASSDHRGLGTQYF.

Concerning this clone: The read terminates 3 residues before the CDR3 end, so the remaining end is supplied by the germline J gene. V gene TRBV5-6 combines with J gene TRBJ1-5, with a weak D call TRBD1 (5 bases). The ends were cut back, 2 bases at V and 0 bases at J, with 9 bases in the middle. Germline V gives CDR1 SGHDT, CDR2 YYEEEE. The CDR3 has 15 residues. The part of the CDR3 DNA that was read is TGTGCCAGCAGCTTCGCAGGGATTAGCAATCAGCCC. Its protein is CASSFAGISNQP. The full-length CDR3 reads as CASSFAGISNQPQHF.

With regard to this clone: Read data end 3 residues before the CDR3 end; the end is taken from the germline J gene. V usage is TRBV20-1 and J usage is TRBJ1-2; D gene ambiguous. There are 15 residues in the CDR3. V was shortened by 0 bases and J by 4 bases, with 15 bases between the two germline ends. Germline V gene data show CDR1 as DFQATT and CDR2 as SNEGSKA (reference sequence). The CDR3 sequence: CSARDVFGSTYGYTF. CDR3 DNA (partial): TGCAGTGCTAGAGATGTGTTTGGCTCAACCTATGGC.

Comment on this clone: Read coverage stops 3 residues before the CDR3 terminus; the germline J gene supplies the remainder. The chain combines TRBV18 with TRBJ2-7; 9 bases match TRBD2. V trimming: 7 bases; J trimming: 5 bases; junction bases outside the gene matches: 3. The germline V gene encodes CDR1 KGHSH and CDR2 LQKENI. The CDR3 length is 12 residues. The CDR3 protein is CASFGLANEQYF. The sequenced CDR3 bases are TGTGCCAGCTTCGGACTAGCGAACGAG.

On this clone itself: The sequenced fragment ends 3 residues before the CDR3 boundary, so the rest is inferred from the germline J gene. The chain recombines TRBV7-6 with TRBJ2-3, with D perhaps being TRBD1 or TRBD2 (6 bases each). Deletions cut 5 bases from V and 4 bases from J, with 22 bases between. From germline, CDR1 is SGHVS and CDR2 FNYEAQ. CDR3 size: 17 residues. CDR3 region: CASSPRVQPEGADTQYF. The part of the CDR3 DNA that was read is TGTGCCAGCAGCCCTAGGGTCCAACCGGAGGGGGCAGATACG.

To note about this clone: The read gets to within 3 residues of the CDR3 end, and the germline J gene fills in the rest. The J gene is TRBJ2-1, the V gene TRBV20-1, with 8 bases fitting TRBD1. V lost 5 bases and J lost 2; bases outside the gene matches: 17. This CDR3 has 18 residues. Looked up from germline, CDR1 is DFQATT and CDR2 is SNEGSKA (reference sequence). The sequenced part of the CDR3 DNA is TGCAGTGCTCCTAAACATAGCCTCCGGGACAGGACCTACAATGAG. Its protein is CSAPKHSLRDRTYNE. The whole CDR3 region reads CSAPKHSLRDRTYNEQFF.

The CDR3 loop is CASSTPDTFGAFF. CDR3 DNA (partial): TGTGCCAGTAGTACCCCCGACACGTTTGGG. The chain recombines TRBV19 with TRBJ1-1; D call uncertain. The read terminates 3 residues ahead of where the CDR3 ends, so the germline J gene completes it. Germline V gene sequence: CDR1 LNHDA, CDR2 SQIVND (reference sequence). This CDR3 contains 13 residues.